Below, 7 T cell receptor beta chains from the same sample are listed, as sequenced in a study of blood T cell repertoires in COVID-19. TCRdb's copy holds only in-frame clones and misses some; the assay was immunoSEQ multiplex PCR. Altogether fewer than 150,000 clones are present, 84% being singletons, with the ten largest covering almost 6.5%. The specimen sequenced was peripheral blood. These receptors were taken from a human donor in a cohort sampled during active COVID-19.

V usage is TRBV3-1 (or the pseudogene TRBV3-2) and J usage is TRBJ2-7; D perhaps matches TRBD1 (6 bases). CDR1 is LGHDT, CDR2 YNNKEL, per germline (reference sequence). V was shortened by 3 bases and J by 4 bases, with 10 bases between the two germline ends. CDR3 size: 13 residues. The CDR3 coding sequence is TGTGCCAGCAGCCAGGGACAAATATACGAGCAGTACTTC. Protein sequence: CASSQGQIYEQYF.

The CDR3: CASSFFVRAANNEQFF. DNA for the CDR3: TGTGCCAGCAGCTTTTTCGTCAGGGCGGCTAACAATGAGCAGTTCTTC. The chain has TRBV5-6 and TRBJ2-1, with D possibly TRBD1 on 5 matching bases. V was trimmed by 2 bases and J by 5 bases, leaving 17 bases between them. This CDR3 region has 16 residues. Germline-derived CDR1 and CDR2 are SGHDT and YYEEEE.

The chain couples TRBV7-9 to TRBJ1-3; 9 bases align to TRBD1. Germline V gene data show CDR1 as SEHNR and CDR2 as FQNEAQ (reference sequence). The CDR3 runs 16 residues. V shed 1 base and J 3 bases; nucleotides not matched to a gene: 4. The CDR3 nucleotides read TGTGCCAGCAGCTTAGGCACAGGGGGCGATGGAAACACCATATATTTT. Its translation: CASSLGTGGDGNTIYF.

The chain couples TRBV29-1 to TRBJ2-2; no clear D. Trimming left V 4 bases short and J 4 bases short, with 7 bases between. This CDR3 comprises 12 residues. Germline V gene sequence: CDR1 SQVTM, CDR2 ANQGSEA. CDR3 in amino acids: CSVGRGTGELFF. The CDR3 nucleotides are TGCAGCGTTGGACGCGGCACCGGGGAGCTGTTTTTT.

The V and J genes are TRBV6-2 or TRBV6-3 and TRBJ2-6; D gene uncertain. This CDR3 has 13 residues. Trimming cost V 6 bases and J 3 bases, with 6 bases left between them. CDR1 is MNHEY and CDR2 is SVGEGT in the germline V gene. The CDR3 spells CASSLSGANVLTF. For the CDR3, the DNA is TGTGCCAGCAGCCTCAGTGGGGCCAACGTCCTGACTTTC.

The chain is built from TRBV15 and TRBJ2-7; 7 nucleotides agree with TRBD1. Germline lookup yields CDR1 LNHNV and CDR2 YYDKDF (reference sequence). V shed 2 bases, J shed 5 bases, and the junction held 9 bases outside the gene matches. This CDR3 contains 15 residues. The CDR3 nucleotides are TGTGCCACCAGCAGATCTTCCGGACAGGCGGACGAGCAGTACTTC. This sequence encodes CATSRSSGQADEQYF.

The chain employs TRBV15 and TRBJ1-5; D gene ambiguous. Trimming left V 0 bases short and J 11 bases short, with 11 bases between. Germline values: CDR1 LNHNV, CDR2 YYDKDF (reference sequence). The length of the CDR3 is 13 residues. CDR3 sequence reads: CATSRDGVMSQHF. The DNA for the CDR3 is TGTGCCACCAGCAGAGACGGGGTTATGTCCCAGCATTTT.